The 10 T cell receptor beta chains listed next were all sequenced from one sample in a study of glioma-infiltrating T cells after dendritic cell vaccination. The table came from immunoSEQ multiplex PCR; TCRdb's copy has only in-frame clones and leaves some out. This table has approximately 48,000 clones, 85% appearing once. The sequencing here drew on blood, taken before dendritic cell vaccination. These receptors were obtained from a human donor with glioblastoma.

The CDR3 sequence is CASSVATGTYEQYF. Here the CDR3 DNA reads TGTGCCAGCAGCGTAGCAACAGGGACGTACGAGCAGTACTTC. The chain is built from TRBV9 and TRBJ2-5, with D possibly being TRBD1 (6 bases). With the DNA end fitting TRBJ2-7 better, the J assignment may be wrong. The length of the CDR3 is 14 residues. The V gene's germline CDR1 is SGDLS and CDR2 YYNGEE.

The chain is built from TRBV7-9 and TRBJ2-1; D uncertain. Germline CDR1 SEHNR, CDR2 FQNEAQ (reference sequence). Trimming pared 1 base from V and 6 bases from J, leaving 4 bases between. The CDR3 runs 12 residues. DNA for the CDR3: TGTGCCAGCAGCTTAGATAGCAATGAGCAGTTCTTC. This encodes CASSLDSNEQFF. The whole variable domain, remainder taken from reference TRBV7-9 and TRBJ2-1, is DTGVSQNPRHKITKRGQNVTFRCDPISEHNRLYWYRQTLGQGPEFLTYFQNEAQLEKSRLLSDRFSAERPKGSFSTLEIQRTEQGDSAMYLCASSLDSNEQFFGPGTRLTVL.

The rearrangement links TRBV7-2 to TRBJ1-2, with 10 nucleotides matching TRBD1. CDR1 and CDR2 (germline): SGHTA, FQGNSA. Unmatched junction bases numbered 12, after V lost 4 bases and J lost 4 bases. The CDR3 spans 17 residues. The CDR3 protein is CASSSGGTGALGYGYTF. The CDR3 nucleotides read TGTGCCAGCAGCTCCGGGGGGACAGGGGCGCTCGGCTATGGCTACACCTTC.

The chain is built from TRBV19 and TRBJ2-7, with TRBD1 matching over 7 bases. Germline-derived CDR1 and CDR2 are LNHDA and SQIVND (reference sequence). The CDR3 loop spans 14 amino acids. V shed 3 bases and J 6 bases; nucleotides not matched to a gene: 8. CDR3 coding DNA: TGTGCCAGTAGTATTTCGAGGTCAGGGGGCGAGCAGTACTTC. This gives the protein CASSISRSGGEQYF.

The count of this clone is one. V is TRBV15 and J is TRBJ2-5; D not resolved. This CDR3 comprises 14 residues. The germline V and J ends were trimmed by 0 bases and 2 bases, with 7 bases remaining between them. The germline V gene encodes CDR1 LNHNV and CDR2 YYDKDF (reference sequence). The CDR3 here is CATSRERKQETQYF. The CDR3 DNA follows: TGTGCCACCAGCAGAGAGAGAAAACAAGAGACCCAGTACTTC. The full variable domain, rest sourced from reference TRBV15 and TRBJ2-5, is DAMVIQNPRYQVTQFGKPVTLSCSQTLNHNVMYWYQQKSSQAPKLLFHYYDKDFNNEADTPDNFQSRRPNTSFCFLDIRSPGLGDTAMYLCATSRERKQETQYFGPGTRLLVL.

In this sample, this clone turned up a few times. The rearrangement links TRBV18 to TRBJ2-5, with D uncertain. Per the germline V gene, CDR1 is KGHSH and CDR2 is LQKENI. V was clipped by 0 bases and J by 6 bases, with 11 bases between them. The CDR3 length is 14 residues. The DNA for the CDR3 is TGTGCCAGCTCACCACCGGCGGCGCGGCAGACCCAGTACTTC. Protein: CASSPPAARQTQYF.

CDR3 loop: CASGLDLRVYEQFF. The DNA for the CDR3 is TGTGCTAGTGGTTTGGACCTCAGGGTGTATGAGCAGTTCTTC. The chain couples TRBV12-5 to TRBJ2-1, with D perhaps TRBD1 (5 bases). The CDR3 length is 14 residues. With 1 base removed from V and 8 bases from J, the gap between germline ends came to 12 bases. Germline V gene lookup returns CDR1 LGHNT and CDR2 FRNRAP.

The V and J genes are TRBV5-6 and TRBJ2-5; 14 bases agree with TRBD2. The V gene's germline CDR1 is SGHDT and CDR2 YYEEEE. The CDR3 has 17 amino acids. J gave up 5 bases and V 4 bases, and 10 bases lay outside the gene matches. The CDR3 DNA reads as TGTGCCAGCAGCCGGACTAGCGGGGGGCCCTGGGGGGAGACCCAGTACTTC. This sequence encodes CASSRTSGGPWGETQYF.

This clone was observed a handful of times. The chain joins TRBV27 to TRBJ2-2, with TRBD1 as a possible D gene (5 bases). Trimming took off 5 bases at V and 9 bases at J, with 13 bases between the two ends. Looked up from germline, CDR1 is MNHEY and CDR2 is SMNVEV (reference sequence). The CDR3 extends over 13 amino acids. In DNA, the CDR3 is TGTGCCAGCAGTGTGACAGTCCACCGGGAGCTGTTTTTT. This gives the protein CASSVTVHRELFF.

This chain uses TRBV6-5 with TRBJ2-7; a weak D match, TRBD1 (5 bases). Trimming pared 4 bases from V and 4 bases from J, leaving 11 bases between. Germline loops: CDR1 MNHEY, CDR2 SVGAGI. This CDR3 has 13 amino acids. The CDR3 bases are TGTGCCAGCAGTTCAACTGGGGCGTACGAGCAGTACTTC. Encoded protein: CASSSTGAYEQYF.